This T cell receptor beta chain derives from a study of T cells after yellow fever vaccination. Study-level information: Researchers used SMART-Seq v4 Ultra Low Input to prepare fractions that had low cell numbers.

The germline V gene encodes CDR1 SQVTM and CDR2 ANQGSEA. The junction had 7 bases not matched to a gene; V was cut back by 2 bases and J by 4 bases. The CDR3 runs 15 residues. This clonotype was found a few times. TCRdb re-called the 5' RACE reads through MiXCR, storing one row per CDR3 protein. The sample records 550,000 to 750,000 distinct CDR3 sequences, roughly 13% being singletons. This sequence was found in a man aged 30-40 years who received the YFV17D yellow fever vaccine. Source: PBMCs, taken on the day of the yellow fever booster vaccination. The chain combines TRBV29-1 with TRBJ2-7, with 11 bases identical to TRBD1. In DNA, the CDR3 is TGCAGCGTTGAACTGGACAGGGGGCTCGGGTACGAGCAGTACTTC. This encodes CSVELDRGLGYEQYF.